This TCR beta chain was retrieved from a study of cytomegalovirus exposure and HLA in healthy donors. Donors counted as nominally healthy when sampled, yet unrecorded immune exposures were likely. Primers: 60 Vbeta forward and 13 Jbeta reverse. In the authors' workflow: The count from a later analysis was some 76 million unique TCR beta chains, 9.5 million to 13 million of them shared. TCRdb's table, derived via immunoSEQ multiplex PCR, lists solely in-frame clones and lacks some. V, J and clone size are taken as reported in that table, and D and trimming were inferred from the DNA itself. The data contain 150,000 or so clones, 70% to 90% of them singletons. Points on this clone: Its antigen is as yet unknown.

Findings and limits, study-wide: The only immune exposure information that was available was CMV serostatus.

V gave up 5 bases and J gave up 2 bases; unmatched junction bases: 3. Germline assignment: CDR1 SQVTM and CDR2 ANQGSEA. The CDR3 consists of 13 residues. J is TRBJ2-7 and V is TRBV29-1, with TRBD2 identical over 10 bases. The sample was PBMCs. This clonotype was sampled from a man between 18 and 29 years old in good health and CMV-seropositive. Here the CDR3 DNA reads TGCAGCGTTAGCGGGGGGGCCGCCTACGAGCAGTACTTC. Protein: CSVSGGAAYEQYF.